The entry that follows covers one T cell receptor (beta chain) sequence. The source of the sample is a study of blood T cell repertoires in COVID-19. Turning to the study itself: Sources were T cells, B-cell-depleted T cells, or PBMCs; the material itself was cDNA or gDNA.

Trimming pared 5 bases from V and 8 bases from J, leaving 12 bases between. CDR1 is DFQATT, CDR2 SNEGSKA, per germline (reference sequence). The CDR3 is made up of 11 amino acids. Assay: immunoSEQ multiplex PCR; the TCRdb copy retains only in-frame clones and omits some. Among roughly 150,000 clones, about 92% were seen once, and the ten largest hold 1.5% to 2.5%. The rearrangement joins TRBV20-1 to TRBJ1-2, with D perhaps matching TRBD1 (6 bases). This receptor was taken from a woman aged 55-69 years with COVID-19, enrolled during active disease. Specimen: peripheral blood. CDR3 in amino acids: CSAGRTAGYTF. Written as DNA, the CDR3 is TGCAGTGCTGGCCGGACAGCCGGCTACACCTTC.